The sample holds many counts of the clone carrying this T cell receptor (beta chain). Its antigen remains unidentified. This entry belongs to a study of read filtering for tumor transcriptome and immune sequencing. Across the whole study: Mean patient age was roughly 72 years, range about 47 to 85; around 16 male, 14 female. 8 patients were R-ISS I, approximately 15 were R-ISS II, six or seven were R-ISS III. RNA-seq yielded only roughly 85 to 1,400 TCR reads, IR-seq about 4 to 10.27 million.

Germline V gene sequence: CDR1 SQVTM, CDR2 ANQGSEA. Trimming pared 7 bases from V and 7 bases from J, leaving 11 bases between. The CDR3 spans 11 residues. Regarding the study as a whole: Around 85% of IR-seq clonotypes had one read, totaling approximately 3.3% of reads; RNA-seq: approximately 75% and 45%.

The library was built from about 400 ng RNA with molecular barcoded adaptors for alpha/delta and beta/gamma chains. TCRdb recomputed calls from the reads with MiXCR, one row per CDR3 protein. The table has around 130,000 distinct CDR3 sequences, around 13% seen once. The genes are TRBV29-1 and TRBJ2-1; D gene unclear. This clonotype was sampled from a donor aged 40 or older with multiple myeloma. The sample was a population of CD138-negative cells sorted from bone marrow. The CDR3 sequence is CSAPVRNEQFF. DNA for the CDR3: TGCAGCGCTCCGGTGCGTAATGAGCAGTTCTTC.